The 16 T cell receptor beta chains presented below share a single source sample, sequenced in a study of T cells after yellow fever vaccination (dated by TCRdb to between 2018 and 2020). Interpreted using the paper, the treatment or condition label stands for: live attenuated yellow fever vaccine strain. The library was prepared using 5' RACE. The run used an Illumina HiSeq 2500. TCRdb trimmed the raw reads at Q25, called clones with MiXCR and kept productive beta chains. Rows are combined by CDR3 protein, so each entry shows the most common genes and DNA. The sample yields 500,000 to 650,000 distinct CDR3 sequences; around an eighth were counted once. The ten largest clones add up to just under 15% of the sample. Specimen: PBMCs, collected on the day of the yellow fever booster vaccination. Every receptor here comes from a man in his thirties or forties who received the YFV17D yellow fever vaccine.

This clonotype came up once. The junction shows a germline mismatch at one end, possibly a read error. The chain carries TRBV11-3 and TRBJ2-1; TRBD2 is a possible D gene (5 bases). There are 13 residues in the CDR3. The germline CDR1 and CDR2 sequences are SGHNT and YENEEA. CDR3 sequence: CVSSTSSYNEQFF. The CDR3 coding sequence is TGTGTCAGCAGCACTAGCTCCTACAATGAGCAGTTCTTC.

V is TRBV6-5 and J is TRBJ2-1, with 14 bases fitting TRBD2. Germline V gene data show CDR1 as MNHEY and CDR2 as SVGAGI. The CDR3 is 19 residues long. V shed 2 bases and J 8 bases; nucleotides not matched to a gene: 14. CDR3 in amino acids: CASSYTPGTSGSWGHEQFF. Here the CDR3 DNA reads TGTGCCAGCAGTTACACCCCCGGGACTAGCGGGAGTTGGGGTCATGAGCAGTTCTTC.

The chain uses TRBV5-6 and TRBJ2-1, with D possibly matching TRBD1 (5 bases). Germline CDR1 reads SGHDT; CDR2 reads YYEEEE. The CDR3 is 16 amino acids. Trimming took off 1 base at V and 0 bases at J, with 11 bases between the two ends. CDR3 nucleotide sequence: TGTGCCAGCAGCTTGTTTGGGGCGATCTCCTACAATGAGCAGTTCTTC. Translating gives CASSLFGAISYNEQFF.

This clonotype was seen a few times. V and J are TRBV5-1 and TRBJ2-3, with a weak D call TRBD2 (7 bases). Deletions cut 0 bases from V and 1 base from J, with 21 bases between. The CDR3 spans 19 residues. The germline CDR1 and CDR2 sequences are SGHRS and YFSETQ. The CDR3 reads CASSLERGRGGRGTDTQYF. Written as DNA, the CDR3 is TGCGCCAGCAGCTTGGAGCGGGGAAGAGGGGGACGAGGCACAGATACGCAGTATTTT. The full variable domain, in which reference TRBV5-1 and TRBJ2-3 provide the parts outside the CDR3, is KAGVTQTPRYLIKTRGQQVTLSCSPISGHRSVSWYQQTPGQGLQFLFEYFSETQRNKGNFPGRFSGRQFSNSRSEMNVSTLELGDSALYLCASSLERGRGGRGTDTQYFGPGTRLTVL.

This clonotype was seen a handful of times. The rearrangement joins TRBV2 to TRBJ2-1, with 14 bases that match TRBD2. Unmatched junction bases numbered 14, after V lost 8 bases and J lost 14 bases. CDR3 size: 15 residues. Germline V lookup: CDR1 SNHLY, CDR2 FYNNEI. CDR3 nucleotides: TGTGCCAGCCGTCCTGCCGGGACTAGCGGGAGAGGGGAGTTCTTC. As protein: CASRPAGTSGRGEFF. Variable domain in full (rest from reference TRBV2 and TRBJ2-1): EPEVTQTPSHQVTQMGQEVILRCVPISNHLYFYWYRQILGQKVEFLVSFYNNEISEKSEIFDDQFSVERPDGSNFTLKIRSTKLEDSAMYFCASRPAGTSGRGEFFGPGTRLTVL.

The V gene is TRBV7-2, the J gene TRBJ2-7; 16 bases are a match to TRBD2. The CDR3 length is 17 residues. The V gene's germline CDR1 is SGHTA and CDR2 FQGNSA. V shed 3 bases, J shed 5 bases, and the junction held 7 bases outside the gene matches. CDR3 bases: TGTGCCAGCAGCTTGGGACTAGCGGGAGGGCCCTACCACGAGCAGTACTTC. Amino acids: CASSLGLAGGPYHEQYF.

This clonotype was detected many times. The chain links TRBV5-1 to TRBJ2-3; no clear D. Germline-derived CDR1 and CDR2 are SGHRS and YFSETQ. V was pared by 5 bases and J by 4 bases, with 11 bases between. The CDR3 totals 13 residues. The CDR3: CASSPTLADTQYF. CDR3 bases: TGCGCCAGCAGTCCTACCCTCGCAGATACGCAGTATTTT.

The table lists this clonotype with a few counts. The J gene is TRBJ1-5, the V gene TRBV2; D is undetermined. This CDR3 contains 15 residues. Trimming stripped 6 bases from V and 2 bases from J, with 14 bases between. Germline V lookup: CDR1 SNHLY, CDR2 FYNNEI. Here the CDR3 reads CASSLTGRGNQPQHF. CDR3 DNA sequence: TGTGCCAGCAGCCTCACCGGAAGGGGCAATCAGCCCCAGCATTTT.

A few counts support this clonotype. The chain links TRBV21-1 to TRBJ2-3; the DNA was not used to check the table's D call, TRBD1. TRBV21-1 is a documented pseudogene. This CDR3 spans 19 amino acids. The CDR3 bases are TGTGCCAGCAGCAATCGGCATGAGACACGGACAGGGGAGACAGATACGCAGTATTTT. Its protein product is CASSNRHETRTGETDTQYF.

The gene calls are TRBV27 and TRBJ2-7; a possible D gene is TRBD1 (5 bases). CDR1 and CDR2 (germline): MNHEY, SMNVEV (reference sequence). V was cut by 3 bases and J by 3 bases, with 12 bases left in between. The CDR3 spans 14 residues. CDR3 sequence reads: CASSFRDGLYEQYF. The CDR3 coding sequence is TGTGCCAGCAGTTTCAGGGATGGTCTCTACGAGCAGTACTTC.

The gene calls are TRBV27 and TRBJ2-2, with no clear D. The V end lost 5 bases, the J end lost 7 bases, and 8 bases lay between the germline ends. Germline V CDR1 and CDR2: MNHEY, SMNVEV (reference sequence). CDR3 length: 12 residues. This CDR3 is CASSRIGGELFF. CDR3 nucleotide sequence: TGTGCCAGCAGTCGAATCGGCGGGGAGCTGTTTTTT.

The genes are TRBV7-9 and TRBJ2-2; 12 bases align to TRBD1. Looked up from germline, CDR1 is SEHNR and CDR2 is FQNEAQ (reference sequence). V lost 3 bases, J lost 7 bases, and 3 bases stayed unmatched. The CDR3 is 15 residues long. The CDR3, as DNA: TGTGCCAGCAGCTTGGGACAGGGGGCGCACGGGGAGCTGTTTTTT. This gives the protein CASSLGQGAHGELFF.

This clonotype was picked up a small number of times. This chain links TRBV12-3 or TRBV12-4 with TRBJ2-1; 7 nucleotides agree with TRBD1. The CDR3 runs to 14 residues. Germline trimming cut 3 bases from V and 10 bases from J; bases unmatched to any gene: 9. CDR3 DNA sequence: TGTGCCAGCAGTTTTAATACAGGGGTAGGAGAGCAGTTCTTC. Its translation is CASSFNTGVGEQFF.

This clonotype turned up a few times. The DNA for the CDR3 is TGTGCCAGCAGTGGGCTAGCGGCCCAAGAGACCCAGTACTTC. Residues: CASSGLAAQETQYF. The chain combines TRBV28 with TRBJ2-5; 7 positions match TRBD2. CDR3 length: 14 residues. V shed 5 bases, J shed 1 base, and the junction held 4 bases outside the gene matches. The V gene's germline CDR1 is MDHEN and CDR2 SYDVKM.

The chain is built from TRBV7-3 and TRBJ2-2; D is ambiguous. Between the trimmed V and J ends, which lost 4 bases and 9 bases, there was a span of 12 bases. CDR1 and CDR2 (germline): SGHTA, FQGTGA. CDR3 length: 13 amino acids. The CDR3 nucleotides are TGTGCCAGCAGCTCCGCCTCAACCCGGGAGCTGTTTTTT. Its protein is CASSSASTRELFF.

There are a few counts of this clonotype. This CDR3 is CASRHATSSDTGELFF. The CDR3 region has the DNA TGCGCCAGCAGACATGCCACAAGCAGCGACACCGGGGAGCTGTTTTTT. The chain employs TRBV10-2 and TRBJ2-2; D ambiguous. CDR1 and CDR2 (germline): WSHSY, SAAADI. The V and J ends lost 6 bases and 3 bases respectively, with 17 bases between them. This CDR3 has 16 amino acids.